The 16 T cell receptor beta chains reported below all come from one sample, sequenced in a study of T cell changes during pregnancy in multiple sclerosis. Libraries were prepared by immunoSEQ multiplex PCR; TCRdb keeps only in-frame clonotypes and omits some of them. The sample has just over 50,000 clones, about nine tenths seen once. The sample here was CD4+ T cells from peripheral blood mononuclear cells, taken after pregnancy. The receptor source for this set is a female donor with multiple sclerosis, enrolled in a pregnancy study.

DNA of the CDR3: TGCGCCAGCAGCTTAGACTCTGACTATGGCTACACCTTC. Translation: CASSLDSDYGYTF. The chain joins TRBV5-1 to TRBJ1-2; D is undetermined. V was shortened by 2 bases and J by 3 bases, with 8 bases between the two germline ends. CDR3 length: 13 amino acids. CDR1 SGHRS and CDR2 YFSETQ come from the germline V gene.

The V gene is TRBV28, the J gene TRBJ2-3; 8 nucleotides line up with TRBD1. This CDR3 has 13 amino acids. The V segment lost 7 bases and the J segment 6 bases; nucleotides outside the gene matches: 6. CDR1 and CDR2 (germline): MDHEN, SYDVKM. CDR3 DNA: TGTGCCAGCAACACAGGGGGATCGGATACGCAGTATTTT. Translated, it gives CASNTGGSDTQYF.

This clone was picked up one time. The chain recombines TRBV9 with TRBJ1-2; D is perhaps TRBD1 (5 bases). Trimming cost V 0 bases and J 0 bases, with 18 bases left between them. CDR1 and CDR2 from the germline V gene are SGDLS and YYNGEE. This CDR3 spans 18 amino acids. The CDR3: CASSVEAGQILSNYGYTF. CDR3 DNA sequence: TGTGCCAGCAGCGTAGAAGCAGGACAAATACTTTCTAACTATGGCTACACCTTC. Full variable domain (missing parts from reference TRBV9 and TRBJ1-2): DSGVTQTPKHLITATGQRVTLRCSPRSGDLSVYWYQQSLDQGLQFLIQYYNGEERAKGNILERFSAQQFPDLHSELNLSSLELGDSALYFCASSVEAGQILSNYGYTFGSGTRLTVV.

The chain is built from TRBV6-5 and TRBJ1-5; no firm D call. In germline, CDR1 is MNHEY, CDR2 SVGAGI. V was cut by 7 bases and J by 0 bases, with 13 bases left in between. CDR3 length: 15 residues. In DNA form, the CDR3 reads TGTGCCAGCACCCCCGACATTTATAGCAATCAGCCCCAGCATTTT. It specifies CASTPDIYSNQPQHF.

The chain employs TRBV11-2 and TRBJ2-1; 15 bases map to TRBD2. The CDR3 is made up of 15 amino acids. V lost 5 bases, J lost 9 bases, and 5 bases stayed unmatched. Germline assignment: CDR1 SGHAT and CDR2 FQNNGV. The CDR3 sequence is CASSAGLAGGLEQFF. The CDR3 nucleotides read TGTGCCAGCAGCGCCGGACTAGCGGGAGGGCTTGAGCAGTTCTTC.

This chain connects TRBV21-1 to TRBJ1-1; the D segment call TRBD1 is taken from the table without a DNA check. TRBV21-1 is a known pseudogene. CDR3 length equals 16 residues. The CDR3 DNA is TGTGCCAGCAGCAAATTCAGGGGGCGAGGGAACACTGAAGCTTTCTTT. As protein: CASSKFRGRGNTEAFF.

The chain links TRBV7-6 to TRBJ2-5, with 8 bases lining up with TRBD2. This CDR3 has 16 amino acids. V shed 1 base and J 4 bases; nucleotides not matched to a gene: 8. Germline CDR1 is SGHVS and CDR2 is FNYEAQ. The CDR3 coding sequence is TGTGCCAGCAGCTTAGGTCAGCGGGAGTTGGGAGAGACCCAGTACTTC. This sequence encodes CASSLGQRELGETQYF.

CDR3 sequence (DNA): TGTGCCAGCAGTTACAGCAGGGGCACTGAAGCTTTCTTT. Translated: CASSYSRGTEAFF. This chain links TRBV6-5 with TRBJ1-1, with a tentative D call TRBD1 (6 bases). This CDR3 spans 13 amino acids. V was pared by 2 bases and J by 4 bases, with 8 bases between. Germline lookup yields CDR1 MNHEY and CDR2 SVGAGI.

V usage is TRBV19 and J usage is TRBJ1-4; D might be TRBD1 (6 bases). The CDR3 has 16 amino acids. Trimming cost V 5 bases and J 8 bases, with 21 bases left between them. Germline values: CDR1 LNHDA, CDR2 SQIVND (reference sequence). The CDR3 sequence: CASSSRTEGGSEKLFF. CDR3 in DNA: TGTGCCAGTAGTTCCCGGACAGAAGGTGGTTCGGAAAAACTGTTTTTT.

The chain couples TRBV7-2 to TRBJ2-1; 7 bases are shared with TRBD2. J gave up 9 bases and V 3 bases, and 8 bases lay outside the gene matches. The CDR3 consists of 14 residues. The germline V gene encodes CDR1 SGHTA and CDR2 FQGNSA. This chain's CDR3 is CASSLRRERAEQFF. For the CDR3, the DNA is TGTGCCAGCAGCTTGAGGCGGGAGAGGGCTGAGCAGTTCTTC.

The chain combines TRBV11-1 with TRBJ2-1; the D gene is possibly TRBD2 (5 bases). The V end was cut by 3 bases, the J end by 0 bases, with 18 bases between. CDR1 and CDR2 (germline): SGHAT, FQDESV (reference sequence). The CDR3 loop spans 18 amino acids. CDR3 loop: CASSLGRYSEPSYNEQFF. The CDR3 DNA sequence: TGTGCCAGCAGCTTGGGTAGATATAGCGAACCCTCCTACAATGAGCAGTTCTTC.

The chain recombines TRBV15 with TRBJ2-7; TRBD1 aligns across 8 bases. The CDR3 is 18 residues long. Losses at the gene ends were 0 bases for V and 0 bases for J; bases not matched to a gene: 10. Germline V CDR1 and CDR2: LNHNV, YYDKDF (reference sequence). For the CDR3, the DNA is TGTGCCACCAGCAGAGACCCTTTCGGACAGGGATACTCCTACGAGCAGTACTTC. Protein sequence: CATSRDPFGQGYSYEQYF.

The rearrangement links TRBV6-5 to TRBJ1-2, with D tentatively TRBD1 (5 bases). The CDR3 loop spans 15 amino acids. Germline V gene sequence: CDR1 MNHEY, CDR2 SVGAGI. With 0 bases removed from V and 7 bases from J, the gap between germline ends came to 15 bases. The CDR3 is CASSYSTAPTRGYTF. As DNA, the CDR3 is TGTGCCAGCAGTTACTCGACAGCCCCAACGCGTGGCTACACCTTC.

This chain uses TRBV4-3 with TRBJ2-1; TRBD2 aligns across 8 bases. The CDR3 covers 16 residues. The ends lost 1 base at V and 4 bases at J; junction bases unmatched: 6. The V gene's germline CDR1 is LGHNA and CDR2 YSLEER. The CDR3 reads CASSQGLAGPYNEQFF. In nucleotides, the CDR3 is TGCGCCAGCAGCCAAGGGTTAGCGGGACCTTACAATGAGCAGTTCTTC.

This chain connects TRBV2 to TRBJ1-1; possibly TRBD1 for D (6 bases). V was pared by 5 bases and J by 6 bases, with 13 bases between. CDR1 and CDR2 (germline): SNHLY, FYNNEI. The CDR3 runs 13 residues. CDR3 loop: CASSLGGRAEAFF. As DNA, the CDR3 is TGTGCCAGCAGTCTAGGGGGACGCGCTGAAGCTTTCTTT.

The V and J genes are TRBV15 and TRBJ1-5; possible D gene TRBD1, 5 bases. V was pared by 0 bases and J by 0 bases, with 12 bases between. CDR3 length equals 17 residues. Germline values: CDR1 LNHNV, CDR2 YYDKDF (reference sequence). CDR3 nucleotide sequence: TGTGCCACCAGCAGAGAGAAGGCAGGGAATAGCAATCAGCCCCAGCATTTT. Amino acids: CATSREKAGNSNQPQHF.